This T cell receptor beta chain was captured by sequencing in a study of cytomegalovirus exposure and HLA in healthy donors. PCR used 60 Vbeta primers and 13 Jbeta primers. Under the authors' procedure: As a later analysis found, there were around 86 million unique TCR beta chains, of which roughly 11 million were shared. Assay used: immunoSEQ multiplex PCR; TCRdb lists only in-frame clones, some missing. For V, J and clone size, that table is used; D and trimming come from the DNA. Of just over 200,000 clones in the sample, 65% to 85% are singletons; the top ten hold about 1.5%. There are 16 residues in the CDR3. V was clipped by 2 bases and J by 9 bases; unmatched bases: 11. Germline V lookup: CDR1 SGHTA, CDR2 FQGNSA.

The chain joins TRBV7-2 to TRBJ2-1; TRBD2 matches at 9 bases. This TCR was sampled from a man aged 45-65 years in good health and CMV-seronegative. Source material: PBMCs. This chain's CDR3 is CASSLLIRREGPEQFF. The CDR3 region has the DNA TGTGCCAGCAGCTTACTAATCAGGCGGGAGGGCCCTGAGCAGTTCTTC.